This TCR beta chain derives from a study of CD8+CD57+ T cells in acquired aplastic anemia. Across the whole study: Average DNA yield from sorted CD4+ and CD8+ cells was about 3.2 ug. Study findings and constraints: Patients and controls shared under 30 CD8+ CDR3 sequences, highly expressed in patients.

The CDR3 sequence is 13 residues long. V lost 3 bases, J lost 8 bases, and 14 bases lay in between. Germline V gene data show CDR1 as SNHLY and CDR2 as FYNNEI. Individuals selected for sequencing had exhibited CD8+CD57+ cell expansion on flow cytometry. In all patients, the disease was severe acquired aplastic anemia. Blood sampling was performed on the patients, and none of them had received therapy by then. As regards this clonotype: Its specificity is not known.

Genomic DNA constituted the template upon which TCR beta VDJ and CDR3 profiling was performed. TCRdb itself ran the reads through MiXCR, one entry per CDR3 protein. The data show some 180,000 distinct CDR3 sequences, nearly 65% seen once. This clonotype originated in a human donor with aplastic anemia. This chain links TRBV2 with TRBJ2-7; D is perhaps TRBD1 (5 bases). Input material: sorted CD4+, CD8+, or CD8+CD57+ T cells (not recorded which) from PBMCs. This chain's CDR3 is CASSDERGNQQYF. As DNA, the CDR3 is TGTGCCAGCAGTGATGAAAGGGGCAATCAGCAGTACTTC.